The 9 T cell receptor beta chains given below trace back to one sample, sequenced in a study of CD8+CD57+ T cells in acquired aplastic anemia. The template used for profiling TCR beta VDJ and CDR3 was genomic DNA. TCRdb analysed the reads with MiXCR anew, one entry per CDR3 protein. The data contain roughly 150,000 distinct CDR3 sequences, roughly half of them seen just once; the ten biggest clones take up under 3.5%. Those patients picked for sequencing had displayed CD8+CD57+ cell expansion on flow cytometry. Sequenced material: sorted CD4+, CD8+, or CD8+CD57+ T cells (not recorded which) from PBMCs. These receptor sequences come from a human donor with aplastic anemia.

The chain joins TRBV10-3 to TRBJ1-1; 10 bases agree with TRBD1. In germline, CDR1 is ENHRY, CDR2 SYGVKD. The V and J ends lost 0 bases and 6 bases, in that order; junction bases with no gene match: 4. The CDR3 is 15 residues long. In DNA form, the CDR3 reads TGTGCCATCAGTGAGTCTGGGACAGGGGACGCTGAAGCTTTCTTT. Protein: CAISESGTGDAEAFF.

This clonotype has more than one count but fewer than ten. This chain connects TRBV20-1 to TRBJ2-7; TRBD1 matches at 7 bases. Germline trimming cut 6 bases from V and 5 bases from J; bases unmatched to any gene: 13. The CDR3 loop spans 14 amino acids. The germline CDR1 and CDR2 sequences are DFQATT and SNEGSKA (reference sequence). The CDR3 region has the DNA TGCAGTGCAGAATACGACAGGGCGTCGGACGAGCAGTACTTC. Its protein is CSAEYDRASDEQYF.

This clonotype was recorded at least ten times. The chain couples TRBV20-1 to TRBJ2-7; 8 nucleotides match TRBD1. In germline, CDR1 is DFQATT, CDR2 SNEGSKA (reference sequence). There are 13 residues in the CDR3. With 6 bases clipped from V and 6 bases from J, the junction kept 10 bases outside the gene matches. The DNA of the CDR3 is TGCAGTGCCTCGGGACAGGCCGGGAGCGAGCAGTACTTC. Its protein product is CSASGQAGSEQYF.

The chain recombines TRBV2 with TRBJ2-1, with 8 nucleotides matching TRBD2. The germline gives CDR1 SNHLY, CDR2 FYNNEI. The CDR3 is made up of 17 amino acids. Trimming took 5 bases from V and 0 from J; bases not matched to a gene: 9. The CDR3 reads CASSWNGGGSSYNEQFF. CDR3 DNA: TGTGCCAGCAGTTGGAACGGGGGGGGAAGCTCCTACAATGAGCAGTTCTTC.

There are many counts of this clonotype. The chain is built from TRBV20-1 and TRBJ2-5, with D possibly called TRBD1 or TRBD2 (5 bases each). Trimming left V 4 bases short and J 4 bases short, with 19 bases between. Germline CDR1 DFQATT, CDR2 SNEGSKA (reference sequence). This CDR3 is built from 15 residues. CDR3 coding DNA: TGCAGTGCTACCAGGACATCGGGGTATCTAGAGACCCAGTACTTC. Residues: CSATRTSGYLETQYF.

The chain uses TRBV10-2 and TRBJ2-2; 14 bases are a match to TRBD2. Germline CDR1 WSHSY, CDR2 SAAADI. The junction had 1 base not matched to a gene; V was cut back by 9 bases and J by 4 bases. The length of the CDR3 is 14 residues. The chain's CDR3 is CASGTSGGTGELFF. The CDR3 nucleotides are TGCGCCAGTGGGACTAGCGGGGGCACCGGGGAGCTGTTTTTT.

This clonotype was counted many times. V usage is TRBV5-1 and J usage is TRBJ1-1; TRBD1 agrees at 9 bases. The CDR3 has 14 residues. Germline-derived CDR1 and CDR2 are SGHRS and YFSETQ. Germline trimming cut 4 bases from V and 3 bases from J; bases unmatched to any gene: 4. The CDR3 DNA reads TGCGCCAGCAGCCACGGGACAGGGCACACTGAAGCTTTCTTT. It is translated as CASSHGTGHTEAFF.

The CDR3 DNA follows: TGTGCCAGCAGCTTACTCGCGGGCGAGCAGTTCTTC. This sequence encodes CASSLLAGEQFF. The chain employs TRBV7-3 and TRBJ2-1; TRBD2 is a possible D gene (5 bases). Between the trimmed V and J ends, which lost 2 bases and 10 bases, there was a span of 9 bases. The CDR3 totals 12 residues. Germline lookup yields CDR1 SGHTA and CDR2 FQGTGA.

This clonotype was seen a few times. The V gene is TRBV10-2, the J gene TRBJ2-5, with 9 bases fitting TRBD2. The CDR3 has 17 amino acids. CDR1 is WSHSY and CDR2 is SAAADI in the germline V gene. The V segment lost 2 bases and the J segment 4 bases; nucleotides outside the gene matches: 11. The CDR3 reads CASSETLGGGGRETQYF. In DNA, the CDR3 is TGCGCCAGCAGTGAGACTTTAGGCGGGGGGGGCCGAGAGACCCAGTACTTC.